Given below is one T cell receptor beta chain in context. TCRdb's copy holds only in-frame clones and misses some; the assay was immunoSEQ multiplex PCR. The sample lists 85,000 to 100,000 clones, 92% occurring once. This record belongs to a study of T cell changes during pregnancy in multiple sclerosis. Germline loops: CDR1 SGDLS, CDR2 YYNGEE. Deletions cut 1 base from V and 0 bases from J, with 15 bases between. This CDR3 spans 17 amino acids. The sequence derives from a female donor with multiple sclerosis, enrolled in a pregnancy study. The chain uses TRBV9 and TRBJ2-3; maybe TRBD2 (7 bases). The sample consisted of peripheral blood, taken in the first trimester of pregnancy. CDR3 loop: CASSVSVAGASTDTQYF. CDR3 in DNA: TGTGCCAGCAGCGTATCTGTGGCGGGGGCTAGCACAGATACGCAGTATTTT.